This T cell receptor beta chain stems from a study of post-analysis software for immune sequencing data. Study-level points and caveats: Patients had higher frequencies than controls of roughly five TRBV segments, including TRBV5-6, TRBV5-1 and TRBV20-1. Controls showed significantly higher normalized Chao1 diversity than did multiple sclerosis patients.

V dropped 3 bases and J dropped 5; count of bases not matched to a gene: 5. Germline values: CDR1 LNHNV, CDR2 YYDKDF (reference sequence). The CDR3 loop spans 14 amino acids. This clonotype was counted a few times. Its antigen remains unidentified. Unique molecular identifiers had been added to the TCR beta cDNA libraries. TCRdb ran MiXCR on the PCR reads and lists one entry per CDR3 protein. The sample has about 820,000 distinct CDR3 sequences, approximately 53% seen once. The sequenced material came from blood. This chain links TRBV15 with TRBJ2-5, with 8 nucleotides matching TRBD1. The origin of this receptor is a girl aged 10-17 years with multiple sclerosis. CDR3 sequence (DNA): TGTGCCACCAGCAGGACAGGGGTCGGCGAGACCCAGTACTTC. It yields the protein CATSRTGVGETQYF.